This TCR beta chain was recorded in a study of T-cell memory formation after mild COVID-19. As for the study in general: Largely, TCR clusters stayed within a single donor.

The authors produced TCR alpha and TCR beta cDNA libraries with sample barcodes and UMIs by 5'RACE using constant-segment primers. A single record per CDR3 protein comes from TCRdb applying MiXCR to the 5' RACE reads. The repertoire consists of just over 350,000 distinct CDR3 sequences, with about an eighth occurring once and the leading ten covering roughly 22%. The V and J ends lost 3 bases and 6 bases respectively, with 15 bases between them. This CDR3 has 14 residues. Per the germline V gene, CDR1 is SEHNR and CDR2 is FQNEAQ (reference sequence). Study-wide findings and caveats: Day 37-peaking second-wave clones had unconfirmed SARS-CoV-2 specificity. Later expanders leaned toward CD4+, whereas clones contracting from day 15 to 85 were balanced CD4/CD8.

About this clonotype: Its antigen is unidentified.

This receptor was obtained from a man in his late teens or twenties who had mild COVID-19 (a few samples of this study predate the infection). Cell type and time point are not known. The material sequenced was PBMCs or a T cell subset sorted from them (not recorded which). V gene TRBV7-9 combines with J gene TRBJ2-7; D unresolved. The CDR3 sequence is CASSLDLSRAEQYF. The CDR3 DNA reads as TGTGCCAGCAGCTTGGACCTTTCTCGGGCCGAGCAGTACTTC.